What follows are 15 T cell receptor beta chains derived from one specimen sequenced in a study of shared clonotypes between healthy human individuals. Some clones are missing from TCRdb's copy, which holds only in-frame ones; the method was immunoSEQ multiplex PCR. The sample consists of some 470,000 clones, about 79% of them appearing once. Sequenced material: PBMCs. The receptors come from a middle-aged woman in good health. Some clones in this sample may be carry-over from other donors' samples.

Only one count was recorded for this clone. This sequence joins TRBV19 and TRBJ2-7; no clear D. V shed 3 bases and J shed 4 bases, with 10 bases lying between them. Germline CDR1 and CDR2: LNHDA and SQIVND (reference sequence). This CDR3 is 13 amino acids long. CDR3: CASSIALEYEQYF. DNA of the CDR3: TGTGCCAGTAGTATCGCGCTGGAATACGAGCAGTACTTC.

The chain carries TRBV10-3 and TRBJ1-4, with D maybe TRBD1 (5 bases). V was trimmed by 2 bases and J by 8 bases, leaving 15 bases between them. Germline CDR1 reads ENHRY; CDR2 reads SYGVKD. This CDR3 contains 15 residues. CDR3 in DNA: TGTGCCATCAGTGAGGCCCAGGGAGCGGGCGAAAAACTGTTTTTT. Protein product: CAISEAQGAGEKLFF.

This CDR3 reads CASTGDGSFTGELFF. CDR3 DNA sequence: TGCGCCAGCACCGGAGACGGGAGTTTTACCGGGGAGCTGTTTTTT. The gene calls are TRBV5-1 and TRBJ2-2; tentative D call: TRBD2 (6 bases). Germline loops: CDR1 SGHRS, CDR2 YFSETQ. This CDR3 is 15 amino acids long. V lost 6 bases and J 5 bases, leaving 17 bases between the germline ends. Full variable domain (remainder filled in from reference TRBV5-1 and TRBJ2-2): KAGVTQTPRYLIKTRGQQVTLSCSPISGHRSVSWYQQTPGQGLQFLFEYFSETQRNKGNFPGRFSGRQFSNSRSEMNVSTLELGDSALYLCASTGDGSFTGELFFGEGSRLTVL.

In the case of this clone: Additional DNA sequences in this sample encode the identical CDR3. CDR3 DNA sequence: TGTGCCAGCAGCCCGGGTCTAGCGACAGATACGCAGTATTTT. Translating gives CASSPGLATDTQYF. This chain links TRBV7-2 with TRBJ2-3; TRBD2 is a possible D gene (6 bases). V was shortened by 5 bases and J by 3 bases, with 12 bases between the two germline ends. The CDR3 has 14 amino acids. Germline-derived CDR1 and CDR2 are SGHTA and FQGNSA.

The chain joins TRBV27 to TRBJ2-1; 8 nucleotides agree with TRBD1. V dropped 6 bases and J dropped 5; count of bases not matched to a gene: 9. Germline-derived CDR1 and CDR2 are MNHEY and SMNVEV (reference sequence). This CDR3 contains 15 residues. CDR3 DNA: TGTGCCAGCAGCCTACCAGGGGGCCACCACAATGAGCAGTTCTTC. Translation gives CASSLPGGHHNEQFF.

The rearrangement uses TRBV5-1 and TRBJ1-1; D is undetermined. Per germline, CDR1 SGHRS and CDR2 YFSETQ. CDR3 length: 14 amino acids. The V end was cut by 5 bases, the J end by 0 bases, with 11 bases between. For the CDR3, the DNA is TGCGCCAGCAGTACGGACGGTATGAACACTGAAGCTTTCTTT. Its translation: CASSTDGMNTEAFF.

The rearrangement uses TRBV6-1 and TRBJ2-1, with TRBD2 identical over 10 bases. The germline V gene encodes CDR1 MNHNS and CDR2 SASEGT. The V gene end was trimmed by 4 bases and the J gene end by 4 bases; junction bases not matched to a gene: 10. The CDR3 contains 17 residues. The CDR3 loop reads CASSGYIGTSAYNEQFF. CDR3 bases: TGTGCCAGCAGTGGATACATCGGGACTAGCGCTTACAATGAGCAGTTCTTC.

J is TRBJ2-7 and V is TRBV10-2; 8 bases line up with TRBD1. The CDR3 is 14 amino acids. Germline-derived CDR1 and CDR2 are WSHSY and SAAADI. The junction had 8 bases not matched to a gene; V was cut back by 8 bases and J by 2 bases. CDR3 amino acids: CASLQDRAPYEQYF. CDR3 in DNA: TGCGCCAGCCTCCAGGACAGGGCTCCCTACGAGCAGTACTTC.

This chain links TRBV14 with TRBJ2-5, with 10 bases lining up with TRBD2. The CDR3 runs 14 residues. Germline V gives CDR1 SGHDN, CDR2 FVKESK. Germline trimming cut 4 bases from V and 5 bases from J; bases unmatched to any gene: 4. The CDR3, as DNA: TGTGCCAGCAGCCGCCTAGCGGGAGCCGAGACCCAGTACTTC. Translating it yields CASSRLAGAETQYF.

V is TRBV11-3 and J is TRBJ2-7; no firm D call. Per germline, CDR1 SGHNT and CDR2 YENEEA. This CDR3 spans 11 amino acids. V dropped 11 bases and J dropped 4 bases, with 12 bases sitting between them. The CDR3: CAAEAGYEQYF. CDR3 in DNA: TGTGCCGCCGAGGCTGGGTACGAGCAGTACTTC.

The chain links TRBV11-2 to TRBJ2-3; possibly TRBD2 for D (6 bases). V dropped 4 bases and J dropped 4 bases, with 21 bases sitting between them. The germline CDR1 and CDR2 sequences are SGHAT and FQNNGV. The length of the CDR3 is 17 residues. This chain's CDR3 is CASSSDPGGLGSDTQYF. CDR3 nucleotides: TGTGCCAGCAGCTCAGACCCAGGAGGGTTAGGTTCAGATACGCAGTATTTT.

The chain carries TRBV20-1 and TRBJ1-2; D unclear. This CDR3 comprises 10 residues. Trimming pared 0 bases from V and 12 bases from J, leaving 8 bases between. The V gene's germline CDR1 is DFQATT and CDR2 SNEGSKA (reference sequence). CDR3 coding DNA: TGCAGTGCTAGAGATTTGTACGACACCTTC. Amino acids: CSARDLYDTF.

With regard to this clone: Germline is not matched at one junction end, which may reflect a read error. The V and J genes are TRBV20-1 and TRBJ2-3, with TRBD2 matching 11 bases. This CDR3 comprises 11 residues. The germline V gene has CDR1 DFQATT and CDR2 SNEGSKA (reference sequence). The CDR3 loop reads CSASGRDTQYF. The CDR3 bases are TGCAGCGCTAGCGGGAGGGATACGCAGTATTTT.

J is TRBJ2-1 and V is TRBV7-3; D may correspond to TRBD1 or TRBD2 (5 bases each). The V end lost 6 bases, the J end lost 1 base, and 13 bases lay between the germline ends. Germline-derived CDR1 and CDR2 are SGHTA and FQGTGA. The CDR3 loop spans 15 amino acids. In DNA, the CDR3 is TGTGCCAGCAGGGGGGATCCCGCTTCCTACAATGAGCAGTTCTTC. Amino acids: CASRGDPASYNEQFF.

The chain joins TRBV7-8 to TRBJ1-2; D is ambiguous. Germline V gene sequence: CDR1 SGHVS, CDR2 FQNEAQ. Trimming took off 4 bases at V and 4 bases at J, with 13 bases between the two ends. The CDR3 has 14 residues. The CDR3: CASSSVGLLYGYTF. CDR3 sequence (DNA): TGTGCCAGCAGCTCCGTCGGCCTACTCTATGGCTACACCTTC.